Shown below are 17 T cell receptor beta chains from a single sample sequenced in a study of T cell responses to AZD1222 COVID-19 vaccine. Sequencing was performed with immunoSEQ multiplex PCR; in TCRdb, only in-frame clones are kept and a portion is missing. This sample has around 160,000 clones; 91% occur once, and the top ten carry around 5.2%. The sample consisted of peripheral blood, taken on day 0 of AZD1222 vaccination. The receptors derive from an adult in good health.

CDR3 nucleotides: TGTGCCAGTAGTATCGACAGGGTTGTTGTCAATGAGCAGTTCTTC. This gives the protein CASSIDRVVVNEQFF. The gene calls are TRBV19 and TRBJ2-1, with 7 bases identical to TRBD1. Germline V lookup: CDR1 LNHDA, CDR2 SQIVND (reference sequence). Trimming cost V 3 bases and J 6 bases; bases outside gene matches: 8. The CDR3 is made up of 15 amino acids.

This clone was detected only a few times. This chain connects TRBV9 to TRBJ2-2; 9 bases fit TRBD2. The germline CDR1 and CDR2 sequences are SGDLS and YYNGEE. J gave up 5 bases and V 0 bases, and 11 bases lay outside the gene matches. The CDR3 runs to 18 residues. DNA for the CDR3: TGTGCCAGCAGCGTAGGTTGGGGTAGCGGGAGTGGTACCGGGGAGCTGTTTTTT. It specifies CASSVGWGSGSGTGELFF.

This clone has only one observation. The chain carries TRBV3-1 (or the pseudogene TRBV3-2) and TRBJ2-7; D remains ambiguous. Germline CDR1 LGHDT, CDR2 YNNKEL (reference sequence). The ends were cut back, 1 base at V and 3 bases at J, with 4 bases in the middle. The CDR3 contains 12 residues. The CDR3 is CASSQAGYEQYF. The CDR3 nucleotides read TGTGCCAGCAGCCAAGCAGGCTACGAGCAGTACTTC.

This clone was recorded only once. The V call is TRBV18, the J call TRBJ2-4; D gene ambiguous. The CDR3 is 11 amino acids. V lost 2 bases, J lost 6 bases, and 2 bases lay in between. Germline-derived CDR1 and CDR2 are KGHSH and LQKENI. CDR3 in amino acids: CASSPSNIQYF. CDR3 nucleotides: TGTGCCAGCTCACCATCAAACATTCAGTACTTC.

The rearrangement links TRBV7-9 to TRBJ2-3; D unresolved. The CDR3 length is 14 residues. V lost 0 bases, J lost 8 bases, and 12 bases lay in between. Germline-derived CDR1 and CDR2 are SEHNR and FQNEAQ (reference sequence). This CDR3 is CASSLAGMGGTQYF. Here the CDR3 DNA reads TGTGCCAGCAGCTTAGCTGGCATGGGTGGTACGCAGTATTTT.

The chain recombines TRBV13 with TRBJ1-1; the D gene is possibly TRBD1 (5 bases). This CDR3 spans 13 amino acids. V lost 4 bases, J lost 11 bases, and 17 bases lay in between. Germline CDR1 is PRHDT and CDR2 is FYEKMQ (reference sequence). Written as DNA, the CDR3 is TGTGCCAGCAGCTCCGGGACCCTAATCGACGCTTTCTTT. Translating it yields CASSSGTLIDAFF.

The chain has TRBV3-1 (or the pseudogene TRBV3-2) and TRBJ2-2; no firm D call. Germline assignment: CDR1 LGHDT and CDR2 YNNKEL (reference sequence). Trimming pared 1 base from V and 6 bases from J, leaving 3 bases between. The CDR3 totals 12 residues. The chain's CDR3 is CASSQGPGELFF. CDR3 sequence (DNA): TGTGCCAGCAGCCAAGGGCCCGGGGAGCTGTTTTTT.

The CDR3 region is CASSSVDRENTIYF. CDR3 nucleotide sequence: TGTGCCAGCAGCTCCGTCGACAGGGAAAACACCATATATTTT. This chain connects TRBV7-6 to TRBJ1-3, with 7 bases that match TRBD1. CDR3 size: 14 residues. Unmatched junction bases numbered 6, after V lost 4 bases and J lost 6 bases. Germline V gene sequence: CDR1 SGHVS, CDR2 FNYEAQ.

The chain combines TRBV19 with TRBJ1-1, with D uncertain. V was trimmed by 5 bases and J by 1 base, leaving 14 bases between them. Germline V lookup: CDR1 LNHDA, CDR2 SQIVND (reference sequence). This CDR3 is built from 15 residues. Here the CDR3 reads CASSPRPGENTEAFF. The CDR3 DNA reads as TGTGCCAGTAGTCCCCGACCCGGAGAGAACACTGAAGCTTTCTTT.

The rearrangement joins TRBV5-1 to TRBJ1-2; D is ambiguous. This CDR3 has 14 residues. Looked up from germline, CDR1 is SGHRS and CDR2 is YFSETQ. V lost 4 bases to trimming and J lost 6 bases, with 16 bases between them. The CDR3 loop reads CASSPGGRTDGYTF. The DNA for the CDR3 is TGCGCCAGCAGCCCAGGAGGTAGGACGGATGGCTACACCTTC.

The chain combines TRBV6-2 or TRBV6-3 with TRBJ1-1; 8 bases are a match to TRBD1. The junction had 5 bases not matched to a gene; V was cut back by 6 bases and J by 2 bases. CDR3 size: 14 residues. Germline V gene lookup returns CDR1 MNHEY and CDR2 SVGEGT. The chain's CDR3 is CASSSTGANTEAFF. CDR3 in DNA: TGTGCCAGCAGCTCGACAGGGGCAAACACTGAAGCTTTCTTT.

Here the CDR3 DNA reads TGTGCCAGCAGCCTCACTAGCGAAGGGGTCAATGAGCAGTTCTTC. Protein sequence: CASSLTSEGVNEQFF. The chain has TRBV28 and TRBJ2-1, with TRBD2 matching 7 bases. Trimming at V came to 6 bases and at J to 6 bases, leaving 11 bases not matched to a gene. This CDR3 has 15 residues. Germline CDR1 is MDHEN and CDR2 is SYDVKM. The full variable domain, with the rest looked up from reference TRBV28 and TRBJ2-1, is DVKVTQSSRYLVKRTGEKVFLECVQDMDHENMFWYRQDPGLGLRLIYFSYDVKMKEKGDIPEGYSVSREKKERFSLILESASTNQTSMYLCASSLTSEGVNEQFFGPGTRLTVL.

CDR3 coding DNA: TGTGCCAGCAGCCCATCGTATGGAAACACCATATATTTT. Protein sequence: CASSPSYGNTIYF. The chain employs TRBV9 and TRBJ1-3, with D hard to call. This CDR3 comprises 13 residues. Trimming removed 4 bases from V and 3 bases from J, with 8 bases in between. Germline V gene lookup returns CDR1 SGDLS and CDR2 YYNGEE.

The chain joins TRBV9 to TRBJ2-7; D assignment may be TRBD1 or TRBD2 (5 bases each). The V gene lost 4 bases and the J gene lost 2 bases, with 13 bases spanning the gap. This CDR3 is built from 14 residues. CDR1 and CDR2 (germline): SGDLS, YYNGEE. The CDR3 region is CASSSRDGTYEQYF. The CDR3, as DNA: TGTGCCAGCAGCTCCCGGGACGGCACCTACGAGCAGTACTTC.

The chain couples TRBV12-5 to TRBJ2-7; 7 nucleotides match TRBD2. CDR1 is LGHNT and CDR2 is FRNRAP in the germline V gene. CDR3 length: 17 amino acids. After removal of 3 bases from V and 2 bases from J, the junction contained 13 bases not matched to a gene. The CDR3 here is CASGFPPGEGSPYEQYF. The CDR3 DNA is TGTGCTAGTGGTTTCCCCCCGGGGGAGGGGTCCCCCTACGAGCAGTACTTC.

This clone was seen ten or more times. The V and J genes are TRBV6-4 and TRBJ2-2; the D gene is possibly TRBD2 (6 bases). In germline, CDR1 is MRHNA, CDR2 SNTAGT. Between the trimmed V and J ends, which lost 3 bases and 4 bases, there was a span of 9 bases. The CDR3 length is 14 residues. CDR3 residues: CASSEEGLTGELFF. The CDR3 DNA follows: TGTGCCAGCAGTGAGGAGGGGCTCACCGGGGAGCTGTTTTTT.

The J gene is TRBJ1-2, the V gene TRBV7-2; unclear D gene. The V end was cut by 1 base, the J end by 6 bases, with 9 bases between. Germline V gives CDR1 SGHTA, CDR2 FQGNSA. The CDR3 totals 13 residues. The CDR3 reads CASSLERRNGYTF. The DNA for the CDR3 is TGTGCCAGCAGCTTAGAAAGGAGAAATGGCTACACCTTC.